This TCR beta chain was recorded in a study of T cells in Graves' hyperthyroidism and ophthalmopathy. The CDR3 covers 14 residues. The germline V and J ends were trimmed by 1 base and 12 bases, with 13 bases remaining between them. CDR1 is LGHNA and CDR2 is YNFKEQ in the germline V gene. Findings and caveats of the study: The model anticipated ophthalmopathy a median around 6 months pre-onset.

Graves' hyperthyroidism is called stable when ophthalmopathy does not progress within 18 months. Researchers barred patients who had uncontrolled infection, other autoimmune disease, pregnancy or lactation. It was RNA transcripts that yielded the amplified TCR beta CDR3 regions. The HTBI primer set was used in a first-round RT-PCR of the TCR CDR3. TCRdb processed the multiplex PCR reads anew with MiXCR; each CDR3 protein has one entry. Of approximately 630,000 distinct CDR3 sequences detected, around 16% appear once; the ten largest clones hold 3.8%. As for this clonotype: Its specificity is unknown.

Specimen: blood. This receptor was taken from a woman in her 30s with Graves' hyperthyroidism. V gene TRBV4-2 combines with J gene TRBJ1-6; no clear D gene. The CDR3 reads CASSQGTAQLPLHF. The CDR3 nucleotides read TGTGCCAGCAGCCAAGGCACAGCCCAGTTACCCCTCCACTTT.